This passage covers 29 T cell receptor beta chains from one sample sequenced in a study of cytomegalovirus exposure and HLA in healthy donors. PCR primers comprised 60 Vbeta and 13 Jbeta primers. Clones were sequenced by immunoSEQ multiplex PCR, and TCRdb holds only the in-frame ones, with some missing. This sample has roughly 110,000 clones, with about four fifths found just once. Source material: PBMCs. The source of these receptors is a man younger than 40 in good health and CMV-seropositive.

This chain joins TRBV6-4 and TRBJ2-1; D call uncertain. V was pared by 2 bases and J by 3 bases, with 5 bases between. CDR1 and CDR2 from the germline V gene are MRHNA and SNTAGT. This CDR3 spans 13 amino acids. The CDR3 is CASSDNGYNEQFF. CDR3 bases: TGTGCCAGCAGTGACAACGGCTACAATGAGCAGTTCTTC.

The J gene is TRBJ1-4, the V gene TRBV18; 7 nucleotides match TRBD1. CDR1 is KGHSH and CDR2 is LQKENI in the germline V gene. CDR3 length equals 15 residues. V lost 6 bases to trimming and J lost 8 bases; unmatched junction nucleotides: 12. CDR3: CASSLLTGENEKLFF. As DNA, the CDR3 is TGTGCCAGCTCCCTCCTAACAGGGGAGAACGAAAAACTGTTTTTT.

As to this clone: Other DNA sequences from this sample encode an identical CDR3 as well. CDR3 region: CASSELAGSYNEQFF. CDR3 bases: TGTGCCAGCAGTGAACTAGCGGGCTCCTACAATGAGCAGTTCTTC. V usage is TRBV6-4 and J usage is TRBJ2-1, with TRBD2 identical over 9 bases. CDR1 and CDR2 from the germline V gene are MRHNA and SNTAGT. V dropped 3 bases and J dropped 0; count of bases not matched to a gene: 0. This CDR3 contains 15 residues.

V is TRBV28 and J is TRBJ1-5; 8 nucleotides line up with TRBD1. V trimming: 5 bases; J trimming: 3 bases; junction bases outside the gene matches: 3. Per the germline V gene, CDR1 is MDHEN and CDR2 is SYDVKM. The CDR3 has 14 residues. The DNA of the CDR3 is TGTGCCAGCAGTACAGGGGGGAACAATCAGCCCCAGCATTTT. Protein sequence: CASSTGGNNQPQHF.

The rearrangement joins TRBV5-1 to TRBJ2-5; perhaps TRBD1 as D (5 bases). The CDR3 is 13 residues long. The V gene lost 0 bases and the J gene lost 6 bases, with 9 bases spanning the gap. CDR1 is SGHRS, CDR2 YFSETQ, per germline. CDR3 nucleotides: TGCGCCAGCAGCTTGGAAGGGGCCAAGACCCAGTACTTC. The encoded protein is CASSLEGAKTQYF.

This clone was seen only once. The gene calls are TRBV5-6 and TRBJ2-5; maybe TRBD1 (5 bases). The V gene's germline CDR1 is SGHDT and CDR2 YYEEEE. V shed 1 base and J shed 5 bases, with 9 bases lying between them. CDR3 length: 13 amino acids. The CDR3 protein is CASSLRQGETQYF. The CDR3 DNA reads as TGTGCCAGCAGCTTGCGGCAGGGTGAGACCCAGTACTTC.

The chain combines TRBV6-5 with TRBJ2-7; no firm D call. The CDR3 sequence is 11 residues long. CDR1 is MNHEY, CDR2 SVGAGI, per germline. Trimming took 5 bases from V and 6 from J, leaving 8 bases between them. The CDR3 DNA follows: TGTGCCAGCAGTGGCGTAAGCGAGCAGTACGTC. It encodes CASSGVSEQYV.

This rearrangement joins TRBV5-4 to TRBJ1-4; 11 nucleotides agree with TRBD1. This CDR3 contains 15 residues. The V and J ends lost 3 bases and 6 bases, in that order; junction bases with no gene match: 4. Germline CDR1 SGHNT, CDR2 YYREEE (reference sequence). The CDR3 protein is CASSSPGQGDEKLFF. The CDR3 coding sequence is TGTGCCAGCAGCTCCCCGGGACAGGGGGATGAAAAACTGTTTTTT.

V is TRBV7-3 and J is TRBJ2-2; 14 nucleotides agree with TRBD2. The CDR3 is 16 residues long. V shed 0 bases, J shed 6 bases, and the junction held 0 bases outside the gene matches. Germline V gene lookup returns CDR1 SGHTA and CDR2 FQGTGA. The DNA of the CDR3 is TGTGCCAGCAGCTTAACGACTAGCGGGGGGGCCGGGGAGCTGTTTTTT. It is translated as CASSLTTSGGAGELFF.

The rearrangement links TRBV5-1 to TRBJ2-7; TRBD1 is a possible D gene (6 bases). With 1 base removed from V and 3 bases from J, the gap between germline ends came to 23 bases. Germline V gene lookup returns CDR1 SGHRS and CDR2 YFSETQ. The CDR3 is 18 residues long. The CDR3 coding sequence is TGCGCCAGCAGCTTGAAACCCCACAGGGTCAGCGCATTCTACGAGCAGTACTTC. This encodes CASSLKPHRVSAFYEQYF. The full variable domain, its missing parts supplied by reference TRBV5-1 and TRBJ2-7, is KAGVTQTPRYLIKTRGQQVTLSCSPISGHRSVSWYQQTPGQGLQFLFEYFSETQRNKGNFPGRFSGRQFSNSRSEMNVSTLELGDSALYLCASSLKPHRVSAFYEQYFGPGTRLTVT.

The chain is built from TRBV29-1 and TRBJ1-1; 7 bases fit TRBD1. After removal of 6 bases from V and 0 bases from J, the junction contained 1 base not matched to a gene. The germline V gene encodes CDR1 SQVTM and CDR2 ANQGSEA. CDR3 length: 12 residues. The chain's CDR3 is CSVDRVNTEAFF. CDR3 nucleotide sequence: TGCAGCGTCGACAGGGTGAACACTGAAGCTTTCTTT.

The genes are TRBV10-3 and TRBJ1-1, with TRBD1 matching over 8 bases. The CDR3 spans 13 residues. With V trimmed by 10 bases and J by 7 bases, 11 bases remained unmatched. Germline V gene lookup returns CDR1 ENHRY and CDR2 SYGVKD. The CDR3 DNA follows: TGTGCCACTCAACCGGGACAGGCATTTGAAGCTTTCTTT. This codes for CATQPGQAFEAFF.

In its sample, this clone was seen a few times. As DNA, the CDR3 is TGTGTCAGAAGCACCCGCCCCGGGGGTTCCTACGAGCAGTACGTC. This codes for CVRSTRPGGSYEQYV. This sequence joins TRBV7-5 and TRBJ2-7; TRBD2 is the table's D call and was not checked against the DNA. TRBV7-5 is designated a pseudogene. CDR3 length: 15 amino acids.

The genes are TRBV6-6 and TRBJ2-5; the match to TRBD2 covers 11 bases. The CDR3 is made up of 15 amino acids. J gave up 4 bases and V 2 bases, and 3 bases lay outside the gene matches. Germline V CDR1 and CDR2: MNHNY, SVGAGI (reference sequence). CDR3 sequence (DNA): TGTGCCAGCAGTTACCCGCTAGCGGGAGGAGAGACCCAGTACTTC. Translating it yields CASSYPLAGGETQYF.

CDR3 coding DNA: TGTGCCAGCGGACTGGATTATGAGAACACTGAAGCTTTCTTT. Translated: CASGLDYENTEAFF. This chain connects TRBV5-4 to TRBJ1-1; D ambiguous. The germline V and J ends were trimmed by 7 bases and 1 base, with 14 bases remaining between them. The germline CDR1 and CDR2 sequences are SGHNT and YYREEE (reference sequence). The CDR3 sequence is 14 residues long.

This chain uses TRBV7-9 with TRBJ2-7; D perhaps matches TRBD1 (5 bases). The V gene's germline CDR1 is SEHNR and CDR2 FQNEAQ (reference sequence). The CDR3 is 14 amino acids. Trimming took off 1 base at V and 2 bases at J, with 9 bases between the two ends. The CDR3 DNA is TGTGCCAGCAGCTTAGGCCACAGGCCCTACGAGCAGTACTTC. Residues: CASSLGHRPYEQYF. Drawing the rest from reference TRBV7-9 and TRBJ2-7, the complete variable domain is DTGVSQNPRHKITKRGQNVTFRCDPISEHNRLYWYRQTLGQGPEFLTYFQNEAQLEKSRLLSDRFSAERPKGSFSTLEIQRTEQGDSAMYLCASSLGHRPYEQYFGPGTRLTVT.

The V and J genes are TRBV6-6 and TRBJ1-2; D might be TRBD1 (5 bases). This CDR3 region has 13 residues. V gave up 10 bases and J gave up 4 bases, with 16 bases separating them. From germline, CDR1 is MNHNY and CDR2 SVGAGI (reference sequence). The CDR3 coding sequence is TGTGCCATACGACTCAGGGTCGGCTATGGCTACACCTTC. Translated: CAIRLRVGYGYTF.

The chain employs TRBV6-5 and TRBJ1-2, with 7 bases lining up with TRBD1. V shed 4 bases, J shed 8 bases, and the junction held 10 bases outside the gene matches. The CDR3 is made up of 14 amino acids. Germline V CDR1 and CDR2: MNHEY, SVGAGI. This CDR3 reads CASSSSTGLGGYTF. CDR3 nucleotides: TGTGCCAGCAGTTCGTCGACAGGGCTAGGAGGCTACACCTTC.

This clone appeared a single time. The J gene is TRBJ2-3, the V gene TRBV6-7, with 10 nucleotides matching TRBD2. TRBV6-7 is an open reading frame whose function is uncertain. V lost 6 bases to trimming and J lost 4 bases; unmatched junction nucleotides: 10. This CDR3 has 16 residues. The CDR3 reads CASSSPAGGPADTQYF. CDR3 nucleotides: TGTGCCAGCAGCTCCCCAGCGGGAGGGCCGGCAGATACGCAGTATTTT.

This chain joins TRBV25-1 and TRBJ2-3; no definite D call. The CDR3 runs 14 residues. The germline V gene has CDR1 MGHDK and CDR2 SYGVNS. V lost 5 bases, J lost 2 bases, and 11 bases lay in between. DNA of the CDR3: TGTGCCAGCAGTAGAGGATACCCCACAGATACGCAGTATTTT. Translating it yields CASSRGYPTDTQYF.

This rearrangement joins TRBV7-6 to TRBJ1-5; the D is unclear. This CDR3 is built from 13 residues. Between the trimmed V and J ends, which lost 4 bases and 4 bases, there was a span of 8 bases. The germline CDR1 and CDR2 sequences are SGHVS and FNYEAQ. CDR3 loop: CASSSRENQPQHF. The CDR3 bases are TGTGCCAGCAGCTCGAGGGAGAATCAGCCCCAGCATTTT.

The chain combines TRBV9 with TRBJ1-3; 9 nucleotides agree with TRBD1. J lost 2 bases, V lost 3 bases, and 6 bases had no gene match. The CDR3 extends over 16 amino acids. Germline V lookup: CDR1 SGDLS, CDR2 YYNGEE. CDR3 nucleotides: TGTGCCAGCAGCGCGGGACAGGGATCGACTGGAAACACCATATATTTT. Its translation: CASSAGQGSTGNTIYF.

The DNA for the CDR3 is TGTGCCAGCAGCCAATTTTCCACGGGGGGGGAGCAGTTCTTC. Amino acids: CASSQFSTGGEQFF. The gene calls are TRBV14 and TRBJ2-1, with 8 bases fitting TRBD2. Germline values: CDR1 SGHDN, CDR2 FVKESK. V shed 2 bases and J 10 bases; nucleotides not matched to a gene: 7. This CDR3 is 14 amino acids long.

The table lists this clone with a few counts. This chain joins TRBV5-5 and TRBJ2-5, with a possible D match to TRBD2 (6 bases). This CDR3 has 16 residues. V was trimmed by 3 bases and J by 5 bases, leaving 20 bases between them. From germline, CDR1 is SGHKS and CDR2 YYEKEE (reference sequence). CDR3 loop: CASSSVRRDPWETQYF. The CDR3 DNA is TGTGCCAGCAGCTCCGTTCGGAGGGACCCTTGGGAGACCCAGTACTTC. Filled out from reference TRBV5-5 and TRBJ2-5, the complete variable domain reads DAGVTQSPTHLIKTRGQQVTLRCSPISGHKSVSWYQQVLGQGPQFIFQYYEKEERGRGNFPDRFSARQFPNYSSELNVNALLLGDSALYLCASSSVRRDPWETQYFGPGTRLLVL.

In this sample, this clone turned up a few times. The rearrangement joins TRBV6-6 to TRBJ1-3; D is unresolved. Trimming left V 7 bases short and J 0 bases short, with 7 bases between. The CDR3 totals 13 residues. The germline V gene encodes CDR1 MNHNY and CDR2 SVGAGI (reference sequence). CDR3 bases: TGTGCCAGCAAGCGGAGCTCTGGAAACACCATATATTTT. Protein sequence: CASKRSSGNTIYF.

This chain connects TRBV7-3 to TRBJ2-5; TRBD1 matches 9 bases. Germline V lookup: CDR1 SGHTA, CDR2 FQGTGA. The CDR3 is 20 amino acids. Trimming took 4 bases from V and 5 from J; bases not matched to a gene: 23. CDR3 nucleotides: TGTGCCAGCAGCTCGTCCCTCCCTCGGAGACAGGGGGAGAGAGGGGAGACCCAGTACTTC. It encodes CASSSSLPRRQGERGETQYF.

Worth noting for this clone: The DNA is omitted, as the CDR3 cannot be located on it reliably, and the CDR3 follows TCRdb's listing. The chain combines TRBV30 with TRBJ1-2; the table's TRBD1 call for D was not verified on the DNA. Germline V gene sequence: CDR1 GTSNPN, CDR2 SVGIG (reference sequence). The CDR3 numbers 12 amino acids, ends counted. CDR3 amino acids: CAWSPTWAGGTF.

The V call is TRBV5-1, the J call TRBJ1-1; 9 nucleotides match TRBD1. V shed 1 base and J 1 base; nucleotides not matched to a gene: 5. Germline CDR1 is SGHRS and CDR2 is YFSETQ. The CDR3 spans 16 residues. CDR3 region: CASSLLSGQGNTEAFF. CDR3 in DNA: TGCGCCAGCAGCTTGTTGTCGGGACAGGGGAACACTGAAGCTTTCTTT.

Here the CDR3 reads CASSPRGAGANVLTF. In nucleotides, the CDR3 is TGTGCCAGCAGCCCCCGGGGGGCTGGGGCCAACGTCCTGACTTTC. The genes are TRBV7-9 and TRBJ2-6; TRBD2 matches 7 bases. V was pared by 5 bases and J by 2 bases, with 3 bases of the junction left unmatched. CDR3 length equals 15 residues. CDR1 SEHNR and CDR2 FQNEAQ come from the germline V gene (reference sequence).